One T cell receptor (beta chain) is described in this entry. Its antigen is still unknown. Base qualities are not at hand, and no much larger clone is one base apart. Whole blood was collected in K2EDTA tubes by collaborating institutions according to the institutions' own protocols. For TCRbeta analysis, collaborators shipped samples as frozen whole blood, isolated PBMCs, or DNA extracted from either of those sample types. This specimen comes from a study of blood T cell repertoires in COVID-19 (TCRdb year 2020). Describing the broader study: Collaborator samples came from the United States, Italy and Spain and covered acute and convalescent phases of COVID-19. The material from the prospective study consisted of cDNA or gDNA derived from T cells, B-cell-depleted T cells, or PBMCs. The dataset comprised deeply sampled blood TCRbeta repertoires from subjects exposed to, actively infected with, or recovered from COVID-19. The repertoires were made available in a free public database intended to serve as a resource for research on the immune response to SARS-CoV-2. Samples came from the ongoing ImmuneRACE study (first 160 participants) plus 1,254 subjects from 6 global collaborators. Nearly every sample came with metadata listing a de-identified subject ID, COVID-19 status, age in years and sex. HLA class I and class II types, where available, came from metadata supplied by the sample provider rather than from assay-based typing.

The immunoSEQ Assay, a bias-controlled multiplex PCR, was used to amplify TCRbeta CDR3 regions from genomic DNA. The authors processed their data as follows. The number of nucleated cells in each sample was estimated by amplification of reference gene primers within the assay. To quantify the absolute abundance of each unique TCRbeta CDR3 rearrangement, sequence reads were collapsed and filtered. For each sample, productive Simpson clonality was calculated as the square root of Simpson's diversity index across productive rearrangements. This is the immuneACCESS table as TCRdb keeps it, with only in-frame sequences that have V and J called. A part of the clones is gone; compared with another copy, unresolved V genes explain less than half, and the rest is unexplained. Clone size and V and J calls were adopted from that table, with D and trimming inferred from the DNA. A total of roughly 70,000 clones appear in this sample, more than 85% of them only once. Around 14% of the sample is held by the ten biggest clonotypes.

What the study reported, not specific to this receptor: The quantity of clinical and demographic metadata differed by source and by participant and was supplied without curation.

The sequenced material came from peripheral blood. The receptor comes from a human donor with active COVID-19. The donor label of this sample is uncertain.

This receptor carries the CDR3 CASSPAGTDNSPLHF. The nucleotides are TGTGCCAGCAGCCCGGCCGGGACAGATAATTCACCCCTCCACTTT. The sequence links TRBV9 to TRBJ1-6; 7 junctional bases match TRBD1. Spanning cysteine to phenylalanine, the CDR3 consists of 15 amino acids. The entry retains the CDR3 DNA only, 45 bases that are in frame from base 1. The germline V end is reduced by 4 bases and the J end by 5 bases; junction bases left unmatched: 6. From a lookup of the germline V gene, CDR1 and CDR2 are SGDLS and YYNGEE. The full variable domain, with segments outside the CDR3 supplied by the reference TRBV9 and TRBJ1-6 proteins, appears as DSGVTQTPKHLITATGQRVTLRCSPRSGDLSVYWYQQSLDQGLQFLIQYYNGEERAKGNILERFSAQQFPDLHSELNLSSLELGDSALYFCASSPAGTDNSPLHFGNGTRLTVT.